This T cell receptor (beta chain) was documented in a study of OX40 agonist ivuxolimab in advanced cancers. Looking at the study overall: Ivuxolimab was an agonistic, fully human IgG2 monoclonal antibody directed against OX40 (CD134), a costimulatory receptor. Among the roughly 50 dose-escalation patients, approximately 20 had hepatocellular carcinoma, roughly 15 melanoma, 9 renal cell carcinoma and 9 head and neck cancer. Intravenous ivuxolimab was administered to patients every 2 weeks at six dose levels: 0.01, 0.1, 0.3, 1.5, 3 and 10 mg/kg. The paper reports the monotherapy dose-escalation portion (N = 52 patients) of the phase I ivuxolimab trial. In the dose-escalation cohort, roughly four fifths of patients were male, and the mean age was roughly 60 years, with a range of roughly 20 to 80. Partial responses were achieved by three dose-escalation patients, of whom one had hepatocellular carcinoma and two had cutaneous melanoma. Patients were allowed to have had prior anti-PD-1, anti-PD-L1 or anti-CTLA-4 therapy, and roughly 40% of the dose-escalation patients had previously received checkpoint inhibitors. The point of sequencing TCRbeta in the periphery was to test whether ivuxolimab changed TCR sequence diversity and drove clonal T-cell expansion.

As regards this clone: What antigen it recognizes has not been identified. Base-call qualities are not available, and no considerably larger clone is one nucleotide away.

Patients with autoimmune disease history or receiving systemic immunosuppression were excluded from the trial. In every dose cohort, peripheral blood was drawn for TCR sequencing at baseline, cycle 4 day 1, and cycle 7 day 1. Samples came from an open-label, multicenter, first-in-human phase I dose-escalation trial of ivuxolimab. The trial enrolled adults with locally advanced or metastatic head and neck squamous cell, hepatocellular, melanoma or renal cell carcinoma. Before TCR sequencing, CD4+ T cells and CD8+ T cells from peripheral blood were sorted into separate populations. Study-wide conclusions, independent of this receptor: After ivuxolimab, more expanded clones were found on average in CD8+ T cells than in CD4+ T cells. In partial responders in the 0.1-3.0 mg/kg groups, normalized peripheral clonal expansion was found to be among the lowest, especially among CD8+ T cells. Antigen specificity was not determined for the clonally expanded peripheral T cells. At doses of 0.1 to 3.0 mg/kg, clonal expansion of both CD4+ and CD8+ T cells in blood was seen between baseline and week 6. Low levels of normalized T-cell clonal expansion were also seen in some patients who did not respond.

For sequencing of the TCRbeta CDR3 region, genomic DNA was extracted from the sorted cells. The immunoSEQ Assay was used for sequencing of TCRbeta CDR3 regions. This immuneACCESS table, as held by TCRdb, lists in-frame sequences with V and J called but not all clones. Of the missing ones, under half trace to an unresolved V gene in checked studies; the others have no known cause. The sample data list some 66,000 clones, and around 86% of these were observed just once. The ten largest clones add up to roughly 2.5% of the sample. Material: CD4+ or CD8+ T cells sorted from blood, obtained in a trial of the OX40 agonist ivuxolimab. The clonotype comes from an adult with an advanced solid tumor such as melanoma, head and neck, liver or kidney cancer.

The CDR3 in this case is CASSLSGLGNEKLFF. The nucleotides read TGTGCCAGCAGCTTGTCGGGGTTGGGGAACGAAAAACTGTTTTTT. This sequence uses TRBV5-6 and TRBJ1-4; the D gene identity is not certain. V and J lose 1 base and 8 bases, and a span of 15 bases separates them. Including cysteine and phenylalanine, the CDR3 has 15 amino acids. Just the 45-base CDR3 DNA is kept, in frame starting at base 1. According to the germline V gene, CDR1 reads SGHDT and CDR2 reads YYEEEE. With all but the CDR3 taken from the reference TRBV5-6 and TRBJ1-4 genes, the full variable domain is: DAGVTQSPTHLIKTRGQQVTLRCSPKSGHDTVSWYQQALGQGPQFIFQYYEEEERQRGNFPDRFSGHQFPNYSSELNVNALLLGDSALYLCASSLSGLGNEKLFFGSGTQLSVL.